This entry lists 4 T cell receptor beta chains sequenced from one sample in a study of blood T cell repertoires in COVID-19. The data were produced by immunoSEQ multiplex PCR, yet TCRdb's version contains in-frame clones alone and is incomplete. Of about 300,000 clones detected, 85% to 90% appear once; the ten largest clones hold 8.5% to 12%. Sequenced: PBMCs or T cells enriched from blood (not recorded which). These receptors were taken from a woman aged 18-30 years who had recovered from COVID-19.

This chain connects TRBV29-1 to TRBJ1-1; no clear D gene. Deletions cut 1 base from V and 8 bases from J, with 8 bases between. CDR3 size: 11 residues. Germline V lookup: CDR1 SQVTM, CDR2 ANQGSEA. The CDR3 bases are TGCAGCGTTGAAGGGGCGGGAGAAGCTTTCTTT. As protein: CSVEGAGEAFF.

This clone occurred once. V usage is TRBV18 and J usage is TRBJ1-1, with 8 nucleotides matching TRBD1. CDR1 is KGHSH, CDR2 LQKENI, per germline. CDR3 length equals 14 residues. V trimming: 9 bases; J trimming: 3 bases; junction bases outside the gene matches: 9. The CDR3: CASISRGQYTEAFF. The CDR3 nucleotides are TGTGCCAGTATATCCAGGGGGCAATACACTGAAGCTTTCTTT.

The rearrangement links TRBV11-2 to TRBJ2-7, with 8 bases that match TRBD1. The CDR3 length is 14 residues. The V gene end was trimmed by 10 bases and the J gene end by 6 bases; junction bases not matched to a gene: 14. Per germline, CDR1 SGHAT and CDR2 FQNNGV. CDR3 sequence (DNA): TGTGCCATTTCGCCTACAGGGGGAAAACGCGAGCAGTACTTC. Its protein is CAISPTGGKREQYF.

For the CDR3, the DNA is TGTGCCTGGAGTATACAGGGGGAAGATACGCAGTATTTT. It is translated as CAWSIQGEDTQYF. The chain has TRBV30 and TRBJ2-3; 8 positions match TRBD1. The germline V gene encodes CDR1 GTSNPN and CDR2 SVGIG (reference sequence). The CDR3 is 13 residues long. After removal of 2 bases from V and 5 bases from J, the junction contained 3 bases not matched to a gene.